These T cell receptor beta chains were read from a single sample in a study of blood T cell repertoires in COVID-19. The method was immunoSEQ multiplex PCR; TCRdb's version includes in-frame clones alone and lacks a portion of them. The sample carries fewer than 400,000 clones, 80% to 90% recorded once. Sequenced material: PBMCs or T cells enriched from blood (not recorded which). All receptors derive from a young man who had recovered from COVID-19. Both conserved end residues are part of each CDR3. The order of the fields is clone size, V gene, D gene, J gene, CDR3 DNA, CDR3 protein. D genes are given only for firm matches. Not every row has a clone size; where given, it reads once, few, many or a size class.

-	TRBV5-1	TRBD2	TRBJ2-3	TGCGCCAGCAAGGCGGGGGGGCTTTTTGGAGATACGCAGTATTTT	CASKAGGLFGDTQYF
few	TRBV6-5	-	TRBJ2-1	TGTGCCAGCAGATCGGGGTCCTCCTACAATGAGCAGTTCTTC	CASRSGSSYNEQFF
-	TRBV7-9	TRBD1	TRBJ2-2	TGTGCCAGCAGCCATGCCCGGGACAGAAACACCGGGGAGCTGTTTTTT	CASSHARDRNTGELFF
once	TRBV6-2/TRBV6-3	TRBD2	TRBJ2-1	TGTGCCAGCAGTTATGGAGCGGGAGAGTACAATGAGCAGTTCTTC	CASSYGAGEYNEQFF
-	TRBV3-1/TRBV3-2	-	TRBJ2-7	TGTGCCAGCAGCCAAGATCGGGGGTTGGCCACCAGCCTCGAAGCTACCTACGAGCAGTACTTC	CASSQDRGLATSLEATYEQYF
once	TRBV12-3/TRBV12-4	-	TRBJ2-7	TGTGCCAGCAGTTTTTATTCTTCAGGCGAGCAGTACTTC	CASSFYSSGEQYF
-	TRBV7-8	TRBD1	TRBJ1-5	TGTGCCAGCAGCTTGGGGACAGGGTGGAATCAGCCCCAGCATTTT	CASSLGTGWNQPQHF
-	TRBV12-3/TRBV12-4	-	TRBJ2-1	TGTGCCAGCGGCCCCCTTAACAATGAGCAGTTCTTC	CASGPLNNEQFF
-	TRBV19	-	TRBJ1-2	TGTGCCAGTAGAATACCTTTCCGGGGGGCCTATGGCTACACCTTC	CASRIPFRGAYGYTF
-	TRBV19	-	TRBJ1-5	TGTGCCAGTAGTGGACAGTATAATCAGCCCCAGCATTTT	CASSGQYNQPQHF
-	TRBV4-1	-	TRBJ2-1	TGCGCCAGCAGCCATGGAGAGTGGCAACCCCCCCGGGAGTACAATGAGCAGTTCTTC	CASSHGEWQPPREYNEQFF
-	TRBV10-1	-	TRBJ1-1	TGCGCCAGCAGTGCCCAGCCCGGGGGGGCCCTTGAAGCTTTCTTT	CASSAQPGGALEAFF
-	TRBV7-9	TRBD1	TRBJ2-2	TGTGCCAGCAGAGAGGACAGGGGCACCGGGGAGCTGTTTTTT	CASREDRGTGELFF
-	TRBV29-1	-	TRBJ2-3	TGCAGCGTTGAAGAGCCGGGGAGAACGCAGTATTTT	CSVEEPGRTQYF
once	TRBV30	-	TRBJ1-3	TGTGCCTCGAGCCCAGGGCTCTCCCTTAACACCATATATTTT	CASSPGLSLNTIYF